The 10 T cell receptor beta chains below come from one sample, sequenced in a study of blood T cell repertoires in COVID-19. TCRdb's table, derived via immunoSEQ multiplex PCR, lists solely in-frame clones and lacks some. This sample yields about 240,000 clones, of which more than 85% are seen a single time; less than 8.5% belongs to the top ten. Sequenced sample: peripheral blood. These receptors were taken from a woman aged 70-85 years with active or convalescent COVID-19.

The J gene is TRBJ2-3, the V gene TRBV12-3 or TRBV12-4; 7 bases map to TRBD2. After removal of 6 bases from V and 6 bases from J, the junction contained 6 bases not matched to a gene. The CDR3 is 13 amino acids. The DNA of the CDR3 is TGTGCCAGCAGCCCCCAGGGAGGGGATACGCAGTATTTT. Its protein is CASSPQGGDTQYF.

This chain connects TRBV6-5 to TRBJ1-1, with a weak D call TRBD1 (6 bases). From germline, CDR1 is MNHEY and CDR2 SVGAGI. The V gene lost 7 bases and the J gene lost 10 bases, with 16 bases spanning the gap. The CDR3 has 12 amino acids. CDR3 in amino acids: CASTSPTGPAFF. CDR3 DNA sequence: TGTGCCAGCACCTCACCCACAGGGCCAGCTTTCTTT.

This chain links TRBV7-8 with TRBJ2-3; D perhaps matches TRBD1 (6 bases). V lost 3 bases and J lost 7, with 14 bases in between. This CDR3 is built from 14 residues. Germline V gene lookup returns CDR1 SGHVS and CDR2 FQNEAQ. CDR3 sequence: CASSFSRGGHTQYF. CDR3 DNA: TGTGCCAGCAGCTTCTCCAGAGGGGGACATACGCAGTATTTT.

This clone turned up a few times. The chain is built from TRBV27 and TRBJ1-2; TRBD1 might be the D (5 bases). Germline V CDR1 and CDR2: MNHEY, SMNVEV (reference sequence). V lost 3 bases to trimming and J lost 2 bases, with 7 bases between them. This CDR3 has 13 residues. The DNA of the CDR3 is TGTGCCAGCAGTTTCAGGGTGAACTATGGCTACACCTTC. It specifies CASSFRVNYGYTF.

The V and J genes are TRBV7-2 and TRBJ1-1; the D gene is possibly TRBD1 (6 bases). Trimming took off 5 bases at V and 5 bases at J, with 12 bases between the two ends. The CDR3 covers 13 residues. CDR1 and CDR2 from the germline V gene are SGHTA and FQGNSA. Here the CDR3 reads CASSDRTRTEAFF. Here the CDR3 DNA reads TGTGCCAGCAGCGACAGGACGAGAACTGAAGCTTTCTTT.

The chain recombines TRBV29-1 with TRBJ1-4; TRBD1 agrees at 7 bases. V was pared by 6 bases and J by 1 base, with 14 bases of the junction left unmatched. This CDR3 comprises 17 residues. Germline V lookup: CDR1 SQVTM, CDR2 ANQGSEA. This chain's CDR3 is CSVLNAGGDGTNEKLFF. In DNA, the CDR3 is TGCAGCGTGCTCAACGCAGGGGGTGACGGAACTAATGAAAAACTGTTTTTT.

This chain uses TRBV20-1 with TRBJ1-1, with 7 bases identical to TRBD1. The CDR3 spans 11 residues. Germline V gene lookup returns CDR1 DFQATT and CDR2 SNEGSKA (reference sequence). Trimming removed 5 bases from V and 10 bases from J; junction bases left unmatched: 7. The CDR3 protein is CSARGRQGAFF. The CDR3 region has the DNA TGCAGTGCTCGTGGGCGACAGGGAGCTTTCTTT.

The rearrangement joins TRBV7-2 to TRBJ2-2; 9 bases fit TRBD1. Germline CDR1 SGHTA, CDR2 FQGNSA. This CDR3 has 14 residues. After removal of 6 bases from V and 3 bases from J, the junction contained 2 bases not matched to a gene. CDR3 sequence: CASRQGADTGELFF. The DNA of the CDR3 is TGTGCCAGCAGACAGGGGGCTGACACCGGGGAGCTGTTTTTT.

This sequence joins TRBV6-2 or TRBV6-3 and TRBJ1-1; TRBD1 aligns across 7 bases. Per the germline V gene, CDR1 is MNHEY and CDR2 is SVGEGT. V shed 5 bases, J shed 4 bases, and the junction held 4 bases outside the gene matches. This CDR3 spans 13 amino acids. The CDR3 loop reads CASSPTGFTEAFF. In nucleotides, the CDR3 is TGTGCCAGCAGTCCGACAGGGTTCACTGAAGCTTTCTTT.

The chain couples TRBV5-1 to TRBJ1-3, with a tentative D call TRBD1 (6 bases). Trimming cost V 4 bases and J 4 bases, with 9 bases left between them. The germline CDR1 and CDR2 sequences are SGHRS and YFSETQ. This CDR3 comprises 13 residues. CDR3 DNA sequence: TGCGCCAGCAGCCGGGACACCGGAAACACCATATATTTT. Translating it yields CASSRDTGNTIYF.